This TCR beta chain originates from a study of blood T cell repertoires in COVID-19. The assay was immunoSEQ multiplex PCR, and TCRdb's table has in-frame clones only and misses some. The repertoire holds 200,000 to 300,000 clones, with around 82% as singletons. Trimming stripped 3 bases from V and 0 bases from J, with 9 bases between. Germline CDR1 reads SGHRS; CDR2 reads YFSETQ. The CDR3 totals 15 residues. Material for sequencing was peripheral blood. The sequence derives from a human donor in a cohort sampled during active COVID-19. J is TRBJ1-4 and V is TRBV5-1; D possibly corresponds to TRBD1 (5 bases). This CDR3 reads CASSSDITTNEKLFF. The CDR3 DNA follows: TGCGCCAGCAGCTCGGACATAACAACTAATGAAAAACTGTTTTTT.